This T cell receptor beta chain emerged from a study of regulatory T cells in long-lasting Graves disease. Time point meaning: newly diagnosed GD, antithyroid drugs for less than 3 months. PBMC RNA was the source of the TCR library. The CDR3 contains 11 residues. In germline, CDR1 is SGHAT, CDR2 FQNNGV. The germline V and J ends were trimmed by 5 bases and 7 bases, with 8 bases remaining between them. Ten or more counts support this clonotype. Sequencing libraries for TCR beta were prepared with iRepertoire HTBI primers and Arm-PCR of CDR3 regions. TCRdb re-called the multiplex PCR reads through MiXCR, storing one row per CDR3 protein. Of about 620,000 distinct CDR3 sequences listed, roughly 15% were seen once; the top ten hold 18%. The sample also formed part of further work on T cells in Graves' hyperthyroidism and ophthalmopathy.

The TCR comes from a woman aged 30 to 39 with Graves disease. This material consisted of peripheral blood mononuclear cells (PBMCs), taken at new diagnosis, from a patient treated with antithyroid drugs. The chain employs TRBV11-2 and TRBJ1-2, with no clear D. This chain's CDR3 is CASSPNLGYTF. CDR3 coding DNA: TGTGCCAGCAGCCCCAACCTTGGCTACACCTTC.